Listed here is a single TCR beta chain. Trimming removed 2 bases from V and 4 bases from J, with 21 bases in between. CDR3 size: 18 residues. Germline V gene data show CDR1 as SGHTA and CDR2 as FQGNSA. Using immunoSEQ multiplex PCR, the repertoire was profiled, and TCRdb retains in-frame clones only, with some absent. Of roughly 99,000 clones in the sample, less than 90% are singletons; the top ten hold approximately 4%. The sample originates from a study of blood T cell repertoires in COVID-19. Looking at the study overall: PBMCs, B-cell-depleted T cells, or T cells were the source of the cDNA or gDNA that made up the material.

The chain joins TRBV7-2 to TRBJ1-5; weak D call: TRBD1 (6 bases). Sequenced: peripheral blood. This receptor was obtained from a human donor in a cohort sampled during active COVID-19. CDR3 nucleotide sequence: TGTGCCAGCAGCTTATTAGTGACCACAGGGTGGACAAATCAGCCCCAGCATTTT. Protein: CASSLLVTTGWTNQPQHF.